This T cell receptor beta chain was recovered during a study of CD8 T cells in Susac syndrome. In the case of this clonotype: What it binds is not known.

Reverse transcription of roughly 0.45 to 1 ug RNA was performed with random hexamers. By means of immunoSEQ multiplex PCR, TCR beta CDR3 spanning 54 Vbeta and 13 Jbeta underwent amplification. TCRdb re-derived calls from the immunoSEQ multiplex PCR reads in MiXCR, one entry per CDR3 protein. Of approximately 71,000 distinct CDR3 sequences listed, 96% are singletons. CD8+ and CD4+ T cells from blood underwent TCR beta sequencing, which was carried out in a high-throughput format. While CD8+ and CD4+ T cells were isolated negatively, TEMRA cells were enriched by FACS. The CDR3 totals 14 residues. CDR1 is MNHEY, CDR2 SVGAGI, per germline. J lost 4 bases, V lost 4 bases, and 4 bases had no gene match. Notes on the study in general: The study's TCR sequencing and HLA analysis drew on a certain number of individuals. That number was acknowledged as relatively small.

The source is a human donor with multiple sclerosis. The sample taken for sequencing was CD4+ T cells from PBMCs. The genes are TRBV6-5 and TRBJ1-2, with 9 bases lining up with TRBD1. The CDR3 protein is CASSLGTGSYGYTF. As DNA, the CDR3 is TGTGCCAGCAGTTTGGGGACAGGGTCCTATGGCTACACCTTC.